Below, 9 T cell receptor beta chains from the same sample are listed, as sequenced in a study of blood T cell repertoires in COVID-19. This table comes from immunoSEQ multiplex PCR, and its TCRdb copy is limited to in-frame clones, with some not included. The sample shows some 270,000 clones, 80% to 85% of them seen only once. Source material: PBMCs or T cells enriched from blood (not recorded which). These receptors were obtained from a middle-aged man who had recovered from COVID-19.

This clone was observed a handful of times. The V call is TRBV11-2, the J call TRBJ2-7, with 9 nucleotides matching TRBD1. CDR3 length equals 15 residues. V lost 5 bases to trimming and J lost 2 bases; unmatched junction nucleotides: 7. CDR1 is SGHAT and CDR2 is FQNNGV in the germline V gene. The CDR3 here is CASSQGGTGTYEQYF. Written as DNA, the CDR3 is TGTGCCAGCAGCCAGGGGGGGACAGGGACCTACGAGCAGTACTTC.

The DNA for the CDR3 is TGTGCCATCAAGGGGACAGAGAGCTCCTACGAGCAGTACTTC. Protein: CAIKGTESSYEQYF. The rearrangement joins TRBV10-3 to TRBJ2-7; the match to TRBD1 covers 7 bases. This CDR3 comprises 14 residues. Germline V CDR1 and CDR2: ENHRY, SYGVKD. V dropped 7 bases and J dropped 0; count of bases not matched to a gene: 6.

This chain uses TRBV29-1 with TRBJ1-2, with a tentative D call TRBD1 (6 bases). CDR3 size: 15 residues. Looked up from germline, CDR1 is SQVTM and CDR2 is ANQGSEA. V was cut by 6 bases and J by 6 bases, with 23 bases left in between. The CDR3 spells CSVVPHREGVNGYTF. For the CDR3, the DNA is TGCAGCGTCGTGCCCCATCGAGAGGGGGTCAATGGCTACACCTTC.

The V call is TRBV28, the J call TRBJ2-1; 8 bases agree with TRBD1. The CDR3 extends over 13 amino acids. The germline V gene encodes CDR1 MDHEN and CDR2 SYDVKM. V lost 4 bases to trimming and J lost 7 bases; unmatched junction nucleotides: 3. The CDR3 reads CASSWRQGNEQFF. CDR3 sequence (DNA): TGTGCCAGCAGTTGGAGACAGGGGAATGAGCAGTTCTTC.

The rearrangement joins TRBV19 to TRBJ2-1; D is possibly TRBD1 (7 bases). CDR1 is LNHDA, CDR2 SQIVND, per germline (reference sequence). V lost 8 bases and J 2 bases, leaving 16 bases between the germline ends. The CDR3 has 15 residues. The CDR3: CASFRSGGTYNEQFF. CDR3 sequence (DNA): TGTGCCAGTTTTCGGTCAGGGGGGACCTACAATGAGCAGTTCTTC.

The chain is built from TRBV29-1 and TRBJ2-5; D is unclear. CDR1 and CDR2 from the germline V gene are SQVTM and ANQGSEA. The CDR3 totals 13 residues. Trimming took 6 bases from V and 1 from J, leaving 12 bases between them. In DNA, the CDR3 is TGCAGCGTCCGAGGCTTTGGCCAAGAGACCCAGTACTTC. It codes for CSVRGFGQETQYF.

This sequence joins TRBV3-1 (or the pseudogene TRBV3-2) and TRBJ1-2; 7 bases line up with TRBD1. This CDR3 has 14 residues. CDR1 and CDR2 (germline): LGHDT, YNNKEL (reference sequence). Trimming removed 4 bases from V and 2 bases from J; junction bases left unmatched: 4. The CDR3 protein is CASSPSGGNYGYTF. CDR3 DNA: TGTGCCAGCAGCCCCTCAGGGGGGAACTATGGCTACACCTTC.

V gene TRBV5-1 combines with J gene TRBJ2-1, with 7 nucleotides matching TRBD1. Trimming at V came to 7 bases and at J to 2 bases, leaving 9 bases not matched to a gene. The germline CDR1 and CDR2 sequences are SGHRS and YFSETQ. The length of the CDR3 is 15 residues. The CDR3 spells CASRTGTATYNEQFF. CDR3 in DNA: TGCGCCAGCCGAACCGGGACAGCGACCTACAATGAGCAGTTCTTC.

The V and J genes are TRBV21-1 and TRBJ2-1; TRBD2 is taken as the D call from the table, unchecked against the DNA. TRBV21-1 constitutes a pseudogene. This CDR3 has 16 amino acids. The CDR3 nucleotides read TGTGCCAGCAGCAAGCCCGGGACTACTGCTCCCCCCGGGCAGTTCTTC. Translated: CASSKPGTTAPPGQFF.